Below are 29 T cell receptor beta chains sequenced from a single sample in a study of cytotoxic CD8 clonotypes in ibrutinib-treated CLL. Produced via immunoSEQ multiplex PCR; TCRdb's table is partial and in-frame only. The sample comprises about 68,000 clones, about two thirds of which are singletons, and roughly 6% rests with the top ten. Source: PBMCs, taken after 12 months of ibrutinib treatment. The origin of the receptors is a human donor with chronic lymphocytic leukemia.

The chain links TRBV11-2 to TRBJ1-4, with D perhaps matching TRBD1 (5 bases). V was pared by 5 bases and J by 4 bases, with 14 bases between. The CDR3 totals 15 residues. The V gene's germline CDR1 is SGHAT and CDR2 FQNNGV. Written as DNA, the CDR3 is TGTGCCAGCAGCCCCCCTGGGGGGTTTAATGAAAAACTGTTTTTT. As protein: CASSPPGGFNEKLFF.

This clone was observed once. The CDR3 DNA is TGTGCCAGCAGCATGCATAGCTCTGGAAACACCATATATTTT. It is translated as CASSMHSSGNTIYF. The chain couples TRBV7-6 to TRBJ1-3; D is ambiguous. The CDR3 runs to 14 residues. Germline CDR1 is SGHVS and CDR2 is FNYEAQ. Trimming pared 5 bases from V and 0 bases from J, leaving 8 bases between.

This clone showed up many times. The gene calls are TRBV7-9 and TRBJ1-4; D not resolved. Trimming removed 0 bases from V and 4 bases from J, with 9 bases in between. In germline, CDR1 is SEHNR, CDR2 FQNEAQ (reference sequence). The CDR3 extends over 15 amino acids. This CDR3 reads CASSLAVQLNEKLFF. The CDR3 bases are TGTGCCAGCAGCTTAGCCGTACAGCTTAATGAAAAACTGTTTTTT.

The chain couples TRBV19 to TRBJ2-7, with D uncertain. CDR3 size: 13 residues. V was pared by 3 bases and J by 4 bases, with 10 bases between. Germline V lookup: CDR1 LNHDA, CDR2 SQIVND (reference sequence). CDR3 sequence reads: CASSIEDGYEQYF. The DNA for the CDR3 is TGTGCCAGTAGTATCGAGGACGGATACGAGCAGTACTTC. Complete variable domain (other parts from reference TRBV19 and TRBJ2-7): DGGITQSPKYLFRKEGQNVTLSCEQNLNHDAMYWYRQDPGQGLRLIYYSQIVNDFQKGDIAEGYSVSREKKESFPLTVTSAQKNPTAFYLCASSIEDGYEQYFGPGTRLTVT.

This chain joins TRBV18 and TRBJ2-1; D is unclear. CDR3 length equals 15 residues. V lost 3 bases, J lost 1 base, and 10 bases lay in between. The germline V gene has CDR1 KGHSH and CDR2 LQKENI. The CDR3 sequence: CASSPVMGSYNEQFF. CDR3 nucleotides: TGTGCCAGCTCACCCGTTATGGGATCCTACAATGAGCAGTTCTTC.

The V and J genes are TRBV5-4 and TRBJ1-5; tentatively, D is TRBD1 (6 bases). V was pared by 4 bases and J by 6 bases, with 17 bases between. In germline, CDR1 is SGHNT, CDR2 YYREEE (reference sequence). This CDR3 has 15 amino acids. Here the CDR3 DNA reads TGTGCCAGCAGCCGAGGTGGGGGGCAGGGTCAGCCCCAGCATTTT. Translating gives CASSRGGGQGQPQHF.

This sequence joins TRBV9 and TRBJ1-2; D is ambiguous. V lost 0 bases, J lost 5 bases, and 14 bases lay in between. CDR3 length: 15 residues. Germline V gene data show CDR1 as SGDLS and CDR2 as YYNGEE. This CDR3 is CASSVATTPGYGYTF. The DNA for the CDR3 is TGTGCCAGCAGCGTAGCTACAACCCCGGGGTATGGCTACACCTTC. The full variable domain, in which reference TRBV9 and TRBJ1-2 provide the parts outside the CDR3, is DSGVTQTPKHLITATGQRVTLRCSPRSGDLSVYWYQQSLDQGLQFLIQYYNGEERAKGNILERFSAQQFPDLHSELNLSSLELGDSALYFCASSVATTPGYGYTFGSGTRLTVV.

V usage is TRBV5-4 and J usage is TRBJ2-7; TRBD1 matches at 9 bases. V lost 4 bases to trimming and J lost 3 bases; unmatched junction nucleotides: 8. Germline CDR1 reads SGHNT; CDR2 reads YYREEE (reference sequence). CDR3 length equals 15 residues. The CDR3 here is CASSMTGTGNYEQYF. Here the CDR3 DNA reads TGTGCCAGCAGCATGACCGGGACAGGGAACTACGAGCAGTACTTC.

This chain uses TRBV5-6 with TRBJ2-5; the match to TRBD1 covers 9 bases. After removal of 0 bases from V and 5 bases from J, the junction contained 2 bases not matched to a gene. Germline V gene data show CDR1 as SGHDT and CDR2 as YYEEEE. This CDR3 is 14 amino acids long. CDR3 in DNA: TGTGCCAGCAGCTTGGCCGGACAGGGGGAGACCCAGTACTTC. It is translated as CASSLAGQGETQYF.

This clone was seen once. The gene calls are TRBV5-4 and TRBJ2-7; TRBD2 is a possible D gene (5 bases). The CDR3 spans 16 residues. V was shortened by 4 bases and J by 5 bases, with 22 bases between the two germline ends. In germline, CDR1 is SGHNT, CDR2 YYREEE (reference sequence). The CDR3 sequence: CASSRRGYKGSDEQYF. Here the CDR3 DNA reads TGTGCCAGCAGCCGGCGCGGGTACAAGGGATCGGACGAGCAGTACTTC.

The chain has TRBV6-6 and TRBJ2-3, with D possibly being TRBD1 or TRBD2 (6 bases each). Germline values: CDR1 MNHNY, CDR2 SVGAGI (reference sequence). The CDR3 spans 15 residues. V lost 1 base and J lost 1, with 9 bases in between. The CDR3 nucleotides read TGTGCCAGCAGTTACTGGGGGGCACGCACAGATACGCAGTATTTT. This encodes CASSYWGARTDTQYF.

The chain links TRBV10-3 to TRBJ1-6, with a weak D call TRBD1 (6 bases). With 6 bases removed from V and 7 bases from J, the gap between germline ends came to 13 bases. CDR3 length: 14 amino acids. The germline gives CDR1 ENHRY, CDR2 SYGVKD. The CDR3 coding sequence is TGTGCCATCAGCAGGGGTGTTGGGAATTCACCCCTCCACTTT. It is translated as CAISRGVGNSPLHF.

In DNA, the CDR3 is TGTGCCAGCGGAAGGAGATCATACAATGAGCAGTTCTTC. This translates into CASGRRSYNEQFF. This chain joins TRBV28 and TRBJ2-1; no clear D gene. The CDR3 consists of 13 residues. CDR1 is MDHEN and CDR2 is SYDVKM in the germline V gene. The ends were cut back, 8 bases at V and 4 bases at J, with 12 bases in the middle.

The V and J genes are TRBV19 and TRBJ1-6; no clear D gene. Germline V lookup: CDR1 LNHDA, CDR2 SQIVND (reference sequence). Trimming left V 10 bases short and J 7 bases short, with 14 bases between. The CDR3 runs to 13 residues. The CDR3 DNA reads TGTGCCACAAGTGACGGACGAAATTCACCCCTCCACTTT. This sequence encodes CATSDGRNSPLHF.

V and J are TRBV29-1 and TRBJ2-1; D uncertain. Germline V gene sequence: CDR1 SQVTM, CDR2 ANQGSEA. V gave up 5 bases and J gave up 6 bases, with 20 bases separating them. There are 15 residues in the CDR3. The CDR3 loop reads CSVRRLGLPGNEQFF. The CDR3 coding sequence is TGCAGCGTTCGCAGACTTGGCCTCCCCGGCAATGAGCAGTTCTTC.

The chain carries TRBV6-1 and TRBJ1-1; D is unresolved. The CDR3 is 14 amino acids. Germline loops: CDR1 MNHNS, CDR2 SASEGT. The germline V and J ends were trimmed by 6 bases and 5 bases, with 16 bases remaining between them. The CDR3 protein is CASSPFLAGTEAFF. CDR3 nucleotides: TGTGCCAGCAGCCCTTTTCTGGCCGGGACTGAAGCTTTCTTT.

The V and J genes are TRBV6-5 and TRBJ1-4; 8 positions match TRBD1. The length of the CDR3 is 13 residues. The junction had 3 bases not matched to a gene; V was cut back by 7 bases and J by 5 bases. Per the germline V gene, CDR1 is MNHEY and CDR2 is SVGAGI. CDR3 loop: CASTRGRNEKLFF. The CDR3 DNA reads TGTGCCAGCACCAGGGGGCGCAATGAAAAACTGTTTTTT.

This clone appeared a few times. The CDR3, as DNA: TGTGCCAGCTCACCACCAGGGACAGGGGGCGATCAGCCCCAGCATTTT. This encodes CASSPPGTGGDQPQHF. This chain connects TRBV18 to TRBJ1-5; 12 bases are a match to TRBD1. The CDR3 spans 16 residues. Germline CDR1 is KGHSH and CDR2 is LQKENI. V lost 0 bases, J lost 5 bases, and 2 bases stayed unmatched.

The chain links TRBV7-2 to TRBJ2-7, with D perhaps assigned TRBD1 or TRBD2 (5 bases each). Germline V CDR1 and CDR2: SGHTA, FQGNSA. The CDR3 has 14 amino acids. Trimming shortened V by 4 bases and J by 3 bases, and 13 bases separated the two germline ends. The CDR3 DNA reads TGTGCCAGCAGCTCAGGGTTGAGCGGCTACGAGCAGTACTTC. This translates into CASSSGLSGYEQYF.

This chain joins TRBV11-2 and TRBJ2-7; 7 nucleotides match TRBD2. CDR3 length: 16 residues. V was pared by 1 base and J by 0 bases, with 6 bases of the junction left unmatched. The germline V gene has CDR1 SGHAT and CDR2 FQNNGV. The CDR3 loop reads CASSLVVSSGSYEQYF. The CDR3 nucleotides read TGTGCCAGCAGCTTAGTGGTTTCTAGCGGCTCCTACGAGCAGTACTTC.

V gene TRBV19 combines with J gene TRBJ2-7; weak D call: TRBD1 (9 bases). The CDR3 contains 15 residues. Trimming cost V 4 bases and J 3 bases, with 16 bases left between them. Per germline, CDR1 LNHDA and CDR2 SQIVND (reference sequence). The DNA for the CDR3 is TGTGCCAGTAGTACGGGGGGGACAGGGTTCTACGAGCAGTACTTC. This translates into CASSTGGTGFYEQYF.

This rearrangement joins TRBV4-3 to TRBJ2-5; D is possibly TRBD1 (6 bases). This CDR3 is built from 14 residues. V lost 1 base, J lost 3 bases, and 9 bases lay in between. CDR1 is LGHNA and CDR2 is YSLEER in the germline V gene. In DNA form, the CDR3 reads TGCGCCAGCAGCCAAGGGACAGCCAAAGAGACCCAGTACTTC. The encoded protein is CASSQGTAKETQYF.

This clone was recorded once. V gene TRBV27 combines with J gene TRBJ2-1; tentatively, D is TRBD1 (6 bases). Trimming removed 6 bases at V and 1 base at J, with 10 bases between. The germline CDR1 and CDR2 sequences are MNHEY and SMNVEV (reference sequence). The CDR3 extends over 14 amino acids. CDR3 protein: CASRGAQSYNEQFF. Written as DNA, the CDR3 is TGTGCCAGCAGGGGGGCGCAGTCCTACAATGAGCAGTTCTTC.

This clone showed up just a few times. CDR3 sequence: CASSVGRGSLGNTIYF. CDR3 DNA sequence: TGTGCCAGCAGCGTAGGGAGGGGCTCTCTTGGAAACACCATATATTTT. The J gene is TRBJ1-3, the V gene TRBV9; TRBD1 might be the D (5 bases). In germline, CDR1 is SGDLS, CDR2 YYNGEE. V was trimmed by 0 bases and J by 3 bases, leaving 13 bases between them. This CDR3 is built from 16 residues.

In this sample, this clone turned up a few times. V usage is TRBV10-3 and J usage is TRBJ1-4; TRBD1 is a possible D gene (5 bases). The germline gives CDR1 ENHRY, CDR2 SYGVKD. V was pared by 10 bases and J by 8 bases, with 17 bases between. There are 13 residues in the CDR3. The CDR3 loop reads CATGGGIGEKLFF. The CDR3 nucleotides are TGTGCCACCGGGGGGGGGATCGGAGAAAAACTGTTTTTT.

The chain is built from TRBV7-2 and TRBJ2-3, with D uncertain. CDR3 length equals 14 residues. V was cut by 2 bases and J by 2 bases, with 8 bases left in between. Germline CDR1 reads SGHTA; CDR2 reads FQGNSA. The CDR3 bases are TGTGCCAGCAGCTTAAGTCAGGTCACAGATACGCAGTATTTT. Its protein product is CASSLSQVTDTQYF.

V and J are TRBV19 and TRBJ1-1, with a tentative D call TRBD1 (6 bases). Germline V lookup: CDR1 LNHDA, CDR2 SQIVND (reference sequence). The V gene lost 6 bases and the J gene lost 4 bases, with 15 bases spanning the gap. This CDR3 has 14 residues. This CDR3 reads CASSLTGIRTEAFF. The CDR3 nucleotides are TGTGCCAGTAGCCTAACAGGGATTCGCACTGAAGCTTTCTTT.

V is TRBV6-5 and J is TRBJ2-7; D remains ambiguous. Deletions cut 4 bases from V and 3 bases from J, with 10 bases between. The CDR3 totals 13 residues. Germline CDR1 is MNHEY and CDR2 is SVGAGI. CDR3 loop: CASSWGSNYEQYF. The CDR3 bases are TGTGCCAGCAGTTGGGGTAGCAACTACGAGCAGTACTTC.

This clone was counted only a few times. The gene calls are TRBV10-3 and TRBJ1-3, with 7 bases aligning to TRBD1. CDR1 ENHRY and CDR2 SYGVKD come from the germline V gene. With 2 bases clipped from V and 2 bases from J, the junction kept 0 bases outside the gene matches. This CDR3 comprises 14 residues. The CDR3 region has the DNA TGTGCCATCAGTGAGGACAGGGCTGGAAACACCATATATTTT. Its translation: CAISEDRAGNTIYF.